The T cell receptor beta chain under discussion was sequenced for a study of T cell changes during pregnancy in multiple sclerosis. Measured with immunoSEQ multiplex PCR; TCRdb has only the in-frame clones, and not every one. The table lists about 76,000 clones, roughly 92% of them singletons. The CDR3 runs to 12 residues. The ends lost 6 bases at V and 10 bases at J; junction bases unmatched: 5. Germline CDR1 is SGHTA and CDR2 is FQGNSA. V is TRBV7-2 and J is TRBJ1-1; 10 bases fit TRBD1. This sequence originates from a female donor in good health, enrolled as a control in a pregnancy study. The specimen comprised peripheral blood, sampled after pregnancy. Here the CDR3 reads CASRPDRGGAFF. CDR3 coding DNA: TGTGCCAGCAGACCGGACAGGGGGGGAGCTTTCTTT.